Listed here is a single T cell receptor (beta chain). Its antigen remains unidentified. Germline CDR1 is SGDLS and CDR2 is YYNGEE. The CDR3 length is 17 residues. V was pared by 0 bases and J by 15 bases, with 28 bases between. The data were produced by immunoSEQ multiplex PCR, yet TCRdb's version contains in-frame clones alone and is incomplete. The data show about 350,000 clones, roughly 90% seen once. Treatment here: about 20 received Ad26.COV2.S at low or high dose, single or two shots; 5 received placebo; per-sample allocation not given. Day 63 following the first vaccine or placebo injection was when the samples were taken. This sample is drawn from a study of Ad26.COV2.S vaccination and SARS-CoV-2 variants. Study-wide context: As a participant in COV1001, the donor was in the Ad26.COV2.S trial arm. Ad26.COV2.S given intramuscularly, once or twice 56 days apart. Findings of the study overall: Non-spike TCR breadth did not differ much between vaccine and placebo recipients. Analytic work on TCR breadth and depth might have understated the full extent of total T cell responses.

The sequence was collected from a person aged 18-60 years who received the Ad26.COV2.S COVID-19 vaccine or a placebo. The chain uses TRBV9 and TRBJ2-1; the D gene is possibly TRBD2 (6 bases). Sequences were derived from peripheral blood, sampled in a trial of Ad26.COV2.S vaccine versus placebo. DNA of the CDR3: TGTGCCAGCAGCGTAGGCGGCGTCCTCGGGAGAGGCCCCCATCCGTTCTTC. Its protein is CASSVGGVLGRGPHPFF.